The source of this T cell receptor (beta chain) is a study of T-cell memory formation after mild COVID-19. The CDR3 has 17 residues. Germline lookup yields CDR1 SGHAT and CDR2 FQNNGV. Losses at the gene ends were 5 bases for V and 3 bases for J; bases not matched to a gene: 10. TCRdb passed the 5' RACE reads through MiXCR, listing each CDR3 protein once. The table lists about 540,000 distinct CDR3 sequences, roughly 21% of them singletons. This clonotype was observed a handful of times. What it binds is not known. Study findings and constraints: Some SARS-CoV-2-responding clones were already detected in memory before infection. CD4+ contracting clones were found mainly in CM and EM, and CD8+ ones in EMRA.

The V gene is TRBV11-2, the J gene TRBJ2-3, with 11 bases identical to TRBD2. Sequencing was performed on PBMCs or a T cell subset sorted from them (not recorded which). This receptor was obtained from an adult woman who had mild COVID-19 (a few samples of this study predate the infection). Cell type and time point are not known. CDR3 region: CASSPRGSSGRTDTQYF. In DNA, the CDR3 is TGTGCCAGCAGCCCGCGTGGGTCTAGCGGGAGGACAGATACGCAGTATTTT.